Following are 12 T cell receptor beta chains from one sample sequenced in a study of blood T cell repertoires in COVID-19. Method: immunoSEQ multiplex PCR; TCRdb's copy keeps in-frame clones and lacks some. This sample yields over 350,000 clones, of which around 87% are seen a single time; about a tenth belongs to the top ten. The sample comprised PBMCs or T cells enriched from blood (not recorded which). These receptors all stem from a woman in her forties or fifties who had recovered from COVID-19.

In this sample, this clone turned up a few times. The gene calls are TRBV19 and TRBJ1-2, with D hard to call. The CDR3 is 13 amino acids. V was cut by 3 bases and J by 4 bases, with 9 bases left in between. Per the germline V gene, CDR1 is LNHDA and CDR2 is SQIVND (reference sequence). The CDR3 DNA follows: TGTGCCAGTAGTATCGCACAGACCTATGGCTACACCTTC. This gives the protein CASSIAQTYGYTF.

The table lists this clone with a count of one. This chain uses TRBV12-3 or TRBV12-4 with TRBJ2-5; 9 bases are a match to TRBD1. The V gene end was trimmed by 5 bases and the J gene end by 7 bases; junction bases not matched to a gene: 5. CDR3 length equals 13 residues. CDR3 sequence (DNA): TGTGCCAGCAGTGGAACACAGGGGGCGACCCAGTACTTC. Its translation: CASSGTQGATQYF.

This clone occurred once. A junction end diverges from the germline sequence, so it may reflect a read error. J is TRBJ1-1 and V is TRBV5-1; 7 positions match TRBD1. The CDR3 contains 15 residues. Germline V gene sequence: CDR1 SGHRS, CDR2 YFSETQ. Written as DNA, the CDR3 is TGCGCCAGCAGTTTGGATGAGGGGGCCTACACTGAAGCTTTCTTT. As protein: CASSLDEGAYTEAFF.

The chain uses TRBV6-5 and TRBJ1-1; TRBD1 aligns across 7 bases. Trimming at V came to 2 bases and at J to 5 bases, leaving 5 bases not matched to a gene. The CDR3 consists of 14 residues. CDR1 MNHEY and CDR2 SVGAGI come from the germline V gene. The CDR3 here is CASSYQGVRTEAFF. The CDR3 DNA sequence: TGTGCCAGCAGTTACCAGGGGGTAAGAACTGAAGCTTTCTTT.

This chain connects TRBV15 to TRBJ1-2; TRBD1 matches at 11 bases. J gave up 6 bases and V 1 base, and 4 bases lay outside the gene matches. The CDR3 is 15 residues long. Germline V gene sequence: CDR1 LNHNV, CDR2 YYDKDF (reference sequence). The CDR3 loop is CATSRGTGGANGYTF. The CDR3 coding sequence is TGTGCCACCAGCAGAGGGACAGGGGGCGCTAATGGCTACACCTTC.

The chain links TRBV27 to TRBJ1-2; D unclear. The germline gives CDR1 MNHEY, CDR2 SMNVEV (reference sequence). CDR3 length: 17 residues. V was shortened by 5 bases and J by 4 bases, with 23 bases between the two germline ends. DNA of the CDR3: TGTGCCAGCAGTCCTAACGGACTGTCTCAAGGCGTCTATGGCTACACCTTC. Protein sequence: CASSPNGLSQGVYGYTF.

This sequence joins TRBV5-1 and TRBJ2-3; 8 positions agree with TRBD2. The CDR3 has 15 amino acids. CDR1 is SGHRS, CDR2 YFSETQ, per germline. After removal of 3 bases from V and 0 bases from J, the junction contained 3 bases not matched to a gene. The CDR3 protein is CASSSAGDSTDTQYF. CDR3 bases: TGCGCCAGCAGCTCAGCGGGGGATAGCACAGATACGCAGTATTTT. The full variable domain, rest sourced from reference TRBV5-1 and TRBJ2-3, is KAGVTQTPRYLIKTRGQQVTLSCSPISGHRSVSWYQQTPGQGLQFLFEYFSETQRNKGNFPGRFSGRQFSNSRSEMNVSTLELGDSALYLCASSSAGDSTDTQYFGPGTRLTVL.

CDR3 coding DNA: TGTGCCAGCAGTCAGGGTCTCGGAAACACCATATATTTT. It codes for CASSQGLGNTIYF. The rearrangement uses TRBV2 and TRBJ1-3; D is possibly TRBD1 (5 bases). Between the trimmed V and J ends, which lost 5 bases and 4 bases, there was a span of 9 bases. Germline V gives CDR1 SNHLY, CDR2 FYNNEI. CDR3 length: 13 amino acids.

This sequence joins TRBV5-1 and TRBJ1-5, with D uncertain. V lost 0 bases, J lost 8 bases, and 9 bases lay in between. CDR1 is SGHRS, CDR2 YFSETQ, per germline. The CDR3 has 13 residues. Here the CDR3 reads CASSLGGPEPQHF. DNA for the CDR3: TGCGCCAGCAGCTTGGGAGGCCCCGAGCCCCAGCATTTT. The full variable domain, with the rest looked up from reference TRBV5-1 and TRBJ1-5, is KAGVTQTPRYLIKTRGQQVTLSCSPISGHRSVSWYQQTPGQGLQFLFEYFSETQRNKGNFPGRFSGRQFSNSRSEMNVSTLELGDSALYLCASSLGGPEPQHFGDGTRLSIL.

The chain joins TRBV15 to TRBJ2-1, with 10 nucleotides matching TRBD1. This CDR3 contains 13 residues. Germline-derived CDR1 and CDR2 are LNHNV and YYDKDF (reference sequence). Trimming took 9 bases from V and 8 from J; bases not matched to a gene: 7. The CDR3 region has the DNA TGTGCCACAGCGGGACAGGGGTTTCATGAGCAGTTCTTC. Translation gives CATAGQGFHEQFF. The full variable domain, in which reference TRBV15 and TRBJ2-1 provide the parts outside the CDR3, is DAMVIQNPRYQVTQFGKPVTLSCSQTLNHNVMYWYQQKSSQAPKLLFHYYDKDFNNEADTPDNFQSRRPNTSFCFLDIRSPGLGDTAMYLCATAGQGFHEQFFGPGTRLTVL.

Only a few counts were recorded for this clone. The chain combines TRBV5-4 with TRBJ2-7, with a possible D match to TRBD2 (7 bases). There are 13 residues in the CDR3. V lost 5 bases and J 5 bases, leaving 14 bases between the germline ends. The germline V gene encodes CDR1 SGHNT and CDR2 YYREEE (reference sequence). CDR3 loop: CASSPQGRDEQYF. In nucleotides, the CDR3 is TGTGCCAGCAGTCCCCAGGGGAGGGACGAGCAGTACTTC.

This chain uses TRBV5-1 with TRBJ2-3; unclear D gene. CDR1 SGHRS and CDR2 YFSETQ come from the germline V gene. This CDR3 comprises 13 residues. Trimming shortened V by 3 bases and J by 5 bases, and 10 bases separated the two germline ends. The CDR3 DNA is TGCGCCAGCAGCTACACTATGGGAGATACGCAGTATTTT. Amino acid sequence: CASSYTMGDTQYF. Full variable domain (outside the CDR3, taken from reference TRBV5-1 and TRBJ2-3): KAGVTQTPRYLIKTRGQQVTLSCSPISGHRSVSWYQQTPGQGLQFLFEYFSETQRNKGNFPGRFSGRQFSNSRSEMNVSTLELGDSALYLCASSYTMGDTQYFGPGTRLTVL.